This T cell receptor (beta chain) derives from a study of CD8 T cells in Susac syndrome. Random hexamers were used to reverse transcribe the RNA input (roughly 0.5 to 1 ug). Across 54 Vbeta and 13 Jbeta, immunoSEQ multiplex PCR amplified TCR beta CDR3. TCRdb redid the calling of the immunoSEQ multiplex PCR reads with MiXCR, one entry per CDR3 protein. The sample lists about 150,000 distinct CDR3 sequences; about 92% were seen once. TCR beta was sequenced from blood CD8+ and CD4+ T cells. Negative isolation was applied to CD8+ and CD4+ T cells, and FACS enrichment was applied to TEMRA cells. The CDR3 is made up of 16 amino acids. Germline CDR1 and CDR2: LNHDA and SQIVND (reference sequence). The trim removed 3 bases at V and 1 base at J, leaving 6 bases unmatched.

The material sequenced was CD4+ T cells from PBMCs. J is TRBJ1-5 and V is TRBV19; 7 positions agree with TRBD1. The sequence derives from a human donor in good health. The DNA of the CDR3 is TGTGCCAGTAGTATGGAGGGGGCTGGGAGCAATCAGCCCCAGCATTTT. Translation gives CASSMEGAGSNQPQHF.